Listed below are T cell receptor beta chains from one sample, sequenced in a study of shared clonotypes between healthy human individuals. Using immunoSEQ multiplex PCR, the repertoire was profiled, and TCRdb retains in-frame clones only, with some absent. The repertoire holds 190,000 or so clones, about 66% seen once, with around 9.3% in the top ten. The sequenced material came from memory CD4+ T cells sorted from blood. The receptors derive from a young man in good health. Both conserved end residues are part of each CDR3. A D gene is named only where the DNA matches it firmly. Size is stated for part of the rows, as once, few or many counts, or as a class when the clone is expanded.

abundance: few; d_gene: NA; v_gene: TRBV13; len: 13; j_gene: TRBJ2-4; CDR3nt: TGTGCCAGCAGCTTAAGAGGGACCGACATTCAGTACTTC; CDR3aa: CASSLRGTDIQYF
abundance: many; d_gene: NA; v_gene: TRBV18; len: 14; j_gene: TRBJ2-7; CDR3nt: TGTGCCAGCTCACCTCTACCGGAGTTTGGGGAGCAGTACTTC; CDR3aa: CASSPLPEFGEQYF
abundance: NA; d_gene: NA; v_gene: TRBV10-1; len: 12; j_gene: TRBJ1-1; CDR3nt: TGCGCCAGCAGTGACCGGGGGCTTTCGGCTTTCTTT; CDR3aa: CASSDRGLSAFF
abundance: NA; d_gene: NA; v_gene: TRBV18; len: 18; j_gene: TRBJ2-7; CDR3nt: TGTGCCAGCTCACCACTTGGCAGGATGGGTATTGGTAATTACATGCAGTACTTC; CDR3aa: CASSPLGRMGIGNYMQYF
abundance: NA; d_gene: TRBD2; v_gene: TRBV4-2; len: 14; j_gene: TRBJ2-1; CDR3nt: TGTGCCAGCAGCCAGGCGGGAGTCCGCAATGAGCAGTTCTTC; CDR3aa: CASSQAGVRNEQFF
abundance: NA; d_gene: NA; v_gene: TRBV12-5; len: 14; j_gene: TRBJ2-1; CDR3nt: TGTGCTAGTACTCTCGCAGGCACTTACAATGAGCAGTTCTTC; CDR3aa: CASTLAGTYNEQFF
abundance: NA; d_gene: NA; v_gene: TRBV30; len: 13; j_gene: TRBJ2-7; CDR3nt: TGTGCCTGGAGCTGGGCAGGGTACGACGAGCAGTACTTC; CDR3aa: CAWSWAGYDEQYF
abundance: few; d_gene: NA; v_gene: TRBV29-1; len: 14; j_gene: TRBJ1-1; CDR3nt: TGCAGCGGTAAAACGACAGTTTTGGACACTGAAGCTTTCTTT; CDR3aa: CSGKTTVLDTEAFF
abundance: NA; d_gene: NA; v_gene: TRBV4-1; len: 15; j_gene: TRBJ1-2; CDR3nt: TGCGCCAGCAGCCAAGCTGAAGGGAGCTCCTATGGCTACACCTTC; CDR3aa: CASSQAEGSSYGYTF
abundance: NA; d_gene: TRBD2; v_gene: TRBV6-6; len: 12; j_gene: TRBJ2-1; CDR3nt: TGTGCCAGCAGTACCTCGGGGGGTGAGCAGTTCTTC; CDR3aa: CASSTSGGEQFF
abundance: NA; d_gene: NA; v_gene: TRBV7-2; len: 11; j_gene: TRBJ2-3; CDR3nt: TGTGCCAGCAGCCACCAGGATACGCAGTATTTT; CDR3aa: CASSHQDTQYF
abundance: once; d_gene: NA; v_gene: TRBV29-1; len: 14; j_gene: TRBJ2-3; CDR3nt: TGCAGCGTTGTGGTCGCGATTAGCACAGATACGCAGTATTTT; CDR3aa: CSVVVAISTDTQYF
abundance: NA; d_gene: TRBD2; v_gene: TRBV29-1; len: 15; j_gene: TRBJ2-5; CDR3nt: TGCAGCGTTGACGGGCTAGCGGGAGGTAAAGAGACCCAGTACTTC; CDR3aa: CSVDGLAGGKETQYF
abundance: NA; d_gene: TRBD2; v_gene: TRBV25-1; len: 16; j_gene: TRBJ2-2; CDR3nt: TGTGCCAGCAGTGAGCCAAGCGGGAGTCAGGCCGGGGAGCTGTTTTTT; CDR3aa: CASSEPSGSQAGELFF
abundance: NA; d_gene: TRBD2; v_gene: TRBV6-1; len: 15; j_gene: TRBJ2-1; CDR3nt: TGTGCCAGCAGTGAACTAGCGGGCTCCTACAATGAGCAGTTCTTC; CDR3aa: CASSELAGSYNEQFF
abundance: NA; d_gene: NA; v_gene: TRBV5-1; len: 14; j_gene: TRBJ2-2; CDR3nt: TGCGCCAGCAGCTTGGGTGGCGGGATCGGGGAGCTGTTTTTT; CDR3aa: CASSLGGGIGELFF
abundance: few; d_gene: TRBD2; v_gene: TRBV2; len: 12; j_gene: TRBJ2-7; CDR3nt: TGTGCCAGCAGTGAAGTGTTAGCGGGAGGGGTCTTC; CDR3aa: CASSEVLAGGVF
abundance: NA; d_gene: NA; v_gene: TRBV4-3; len: 15; j_gene: TRBJ2-2; CDR3nt: TGCGCCAGCAGCCGAGGGGATGCGAACACCGGGGAGCTGTTTTTT; CDR3aa: CASSRGDANTGELFF
abundance: NA; d_gene: TRBD2; v_gene: TRBV7-3; len: 17; j_gene: TRBJ2-2; CDR3nt: TGTGCCAGCAGCTCGAACCCCATGGCTAGCGGGAGCAGGGAGCTGTTTTTT; CDR3aa: CASSSNPMASGSRELFF
abundance: once; d_gene: NA; v_gene: TRBV29-1; len: 12; j_gene: TRBJ2-5; CDR3nt: TGCAGCGCCGAGGAGGGAGTTGAGACCCAGTACTTC; CDR3aa: CSAEEGVETQYF
abundance: NA; d_gene: NA; v_gene: TRBV29-1; len: 12; j_gene: TRBJ2-4; CDR3nt: TGCAGCGTTACGACGGCCAAAAACATTCAGTACTTC; CDR3aa: CSVTTAKNIQYF
abundance: NA; d_gene: NA; v_gene: TRBV10-2; len: 11; j_gene: TRBJ2-1; CDR3nt: TGCGCCAGCAGTGGCGGGAATGAGCAGTTCTTC; CDR3aa: CASSGGNEQFF
abundance: NA; d_gene: TRBD2; v_gene: TRBV7-7; len: 15; j_gene: TRBJ2-3; CDR3nt: TGTGCTAGCAGCTTAGGGACCGGGAGGGCAGATACGCAGTATTTT; CDR3aa: CASSLGTGRADTQYF
abundance: NA; d_gene: NA; v_gene: TRBV7-3; len: 13; j_gene: TRBJ2-5; CDR3nt: TGTGCCAGCAGCTTAGGGTCTGAAGAGACCCAGTACTTC; CDR3aa: CASSLGSEETQYF
abundance: NA; d_gene: NA; v_gene: TRBV7-2; len: 15; j_gene: TRBJ1-5; CDR3nt: TGTGCCAGCAGCTTAATGGGACTAGGTAATCAGCCCCAGCATTTT; CDR3aa: CASSLMGLGNQPQHF
abundance: NA; d_gene: TRBD2; v_gene: TRBV5-4; len: 16; j_gene: TRBJ2-5; CDR3nt: TGTGCCAGCAGTGGACTAGCGGGAAGGGGCGGAGAGACCCAGTACTTC; CDR3aa: CASSGLAGRGGETQYF
abundance: NA; d_gene: NA; v_gene: TRBV7-2; len: 15; j_gene: TRBJ1-1; CDR3nt: TGTGCCAGCAGCTTAGGCGCAGGGAGAAGGGCTGAAGCTTTCTTT; CDR3aa: CASSLGAGRRAEAFF
abundance: few; d_gene: TRBD1; v_gene: TRBV7-2; len: 15; j_gene: TRBJ2-1; CDR3nt: TGTGCCAGCAGCCCCCGACAGGGGGCGTGGAATGAGCAGTTCTTC; CDR3aa: CASSPRQGAWNEQFF
abundance: NA; d_gene: NA; v_gene: TRBV9; len: 14; j_gene: TRBJ2-7; CDR3nt: TGTGCCAGCAGCGTAGGGGCAGAGAGCTACGAGCAGTACTTC; CDR3aa: CASSVGAESYEQYF
abundance: NA; d_gene: NA; v_gene: TRBV25-1; len: 14; j_gene: TRBJ1-5; CDR3nt: TGTGCCAGCAGTGAAGGGGGGGGTAATCAGCCCCAGCATTTT; CDR3aa: CASSEGGGNQPQHF
abundance: NA; d_gene: NA; v_gene: TRBV4-1; len: 14; j_gene: TRBJ2-2; CDR3nt: TGCGCCAGCAGCCTGATTGACTGGACCGGGGAGCTGTTTTTT; CDR3aa: CASSLIDWTGELFF
abundance: NA; d_gene: NA; v_gene: TRBV7-6; len: 14; j_gene: TRBJ2-7; CDR3nt: TGTGCCAGCAGCTTAAACATTGTGCCAGACGAGCAGTACTTC; CDR3aa: CASSLNIVPDEQYF
abundance: NA; d_gene: NA; v_gene: TRBV27; len: 14; j_gene: TRBJ2-3; CDR3nt: TGTGCCAGCAGTTTAGGGCTAAATGCAGATACGCAGTATTTT; CDR3aa: CASSLGLNADTQYF
abundance: NA; d_gene: TRBD1; v_gene: TRBV19; len: 15; j_gene: TRBJ1-1; CDR3nt: TGTGCCAGTAGTACCGGACAGGTTGGGAACACTGAAGCTTTCTTT; CDR3aa: CASSTGQVGNTEAFF
abundance: NA; d_gene: TRBD1; v_gene: TRBV7-8; len: 13; j_gene: TRBJ2-1; CDR3nt: TGTGCCAGCAGAAGGGACAGGGGGAATGAGCAGTTCTTC; CDR3aa: CASRRDRGNEQFF
abundance: few; d_gene: NA; v_gene: TRBV5-1; len: 15; j_gene: TRBJ1-5; CDR3nt: TGCGCCAGCAGCCCGGACAGCTATAGCAATCAGCCCCAGCATTTT; CDR3aa: CASSPDSYSNQPQHF
abundance: NA; d_gene: NA; v_gene: TRBV5-5; len: 14; j_gene: TRBJ1-4; CDR3nt: TGTGCCAGCAGCTTGTCCGCAACTAATGAAAAACTGTTTTTT; CDR3aa: CASSLSATNEKLFF
abundance: many; d_gene: TRBD2; v_gene: TRBV5-1; len: 16; j_gene: TRBJ2-1; CDR3nt: TGCGCCAGCAGCCTACTAGCGGGAGGCGGCTACAATGAGCAGTTCTTC; CDR3aa: CASSLLAGGGYNEQFF
abundance: NA; d_gene: NA; v_gene: TRBV10-3; len: 12; j_gene: TRBJ2-5; CDR3nt: TGTGCCATCAGTGCTCAGCCAGAGACCCAGTACTTC; CDR3aa: CAISAQPETQYF
abundance: NA; d_gene: NA; v_gene: TRBV5-5; len: 13; j_gene: TRBJ2-3; CDR3nt: TGTGCCAGCAGACTTCACAGCACCGATACGCAGTATTTT; CDR3aa: CASRLHSTDTQYF
abundance: NA; d_gene: NA; v_gene: TRBV5-8; len: 13; j_gene: TRBJ2-1; CDR3nt: TGTGCCAGTCAAAAGGGTATAAACAATGAGCAGTTCTTC; CDR3aa: CASQKGINNEQFF
abundance: NA; d_gene: NA; v_gene: TRBV7-9; len: 12; j_gene: TRBJ1-1; CDR3nt: TGTGCCAGCAGCCCCGGACAGAATAAAGCTTTCTTT; CDR3aa: CASSPGQNKAFF
abundance: NA; d_gene: TRBD2; v_gene: TRBV7-8; len: 19; j_gene: TRBJ2-1; CDR3nt: TGTGCCAGCAGCTCTCCCCCTTTGGAGACAGGGAAACTAGCGGGAGTCCGGTTCTTC; CDR3aa: CASSSPPLETGKLAGVRFF
abundance: NA; d_gene: NA; v_gene: TRBV30; len: 13; j_gene: TRBJ2-3; CDR3nt: TGTGCCTGGAGTGTCGGGAGCACAGATACGCAGTATTTT; CDR3aa: CAWSVGSTDTQYF
abundance: NA; d_gene: NA; v_gene: TRBV7-9; len: 15; j_gene: TRBJ1-1; CDR3nt: TGTGCCAGCAGCTCCCCCGGGGGGGAGAACACTGAAGCTTTCTTT; CDR3aa: CASSSPGGENTEAFF
abundance: NA; d_gene: NA; v_gene: TRBV25-1; len: 14; j_gene: TRBJ1-2; CDR3nt: TGTGCCAGCAGTGAATTCAAGGGGGAGGATGGCTACACCTTC; CDR3aa: CASSEFKGEDGYTF
abundance: NA; d_gene: TRBD2; v_gene: TRBV30; len: 13; j_gene: TRBJ2-5; CDR3nt: TGTGCCTGGTCTAGCGGATTCCAAGAGACCCAGTACTTC; CDR3aa: CAWSSGFQETQYF
abundance: NA; d_gene: TRBD2; v_gene: TRBV5-1; len: 15; j_gene: TRBJ2-3; CDR3nt: TGCGCCAGCAGTCGACTAGCGGGAGGCACAGATACGCAGTATTTT; CDR3aa: CASSRLAGGTDTQYF
abundance: NA; d_gene: NA; v_gene: TRBV4-2; len: 15; j_gene: TRBJ2-6; CDR3nt: TGTGCCAGCGGGTCGCAGGGAACTGGGGCCAACGTCCTGACTTTC; CDR3aa: CASGSQGTGANVLTF
abundance: few; d_gene: TRBD2; v_gene: TRBV9; len: 15; j_gene: TRBJ2-7; CDR3nt: TGTGCCAGCAGCGTAGGGGGGACTAGCTCCTACGAGCAGTACTTC; CDR3aa: CASSVGGTSSYEQYF
abundance: NA; d_gene: NA; v_gene: TRBV7-2; len: 16; j_gene: TRBJ2-3; CDR3nt: TGTGCCAGCAGCTCTTTTCCAGGCGGGATGAGGGATACGCAGTATTTT; CDR3aa: CASSSFPGGMRDTQYF
abundance: few; d_gene: NA; v_gene: TRBV28; len: 9; j_gene: TRBJ2-7; CDR3nt: TGTGCCAGGTTGCTCGAGCAGTACTTC; CDR3aa: CARLLEQYF
abundance: few; d_gene: NA; v_gene: TRBV28; len: 15; j_gene: TRBJ1-5; CDR3nt: TGTGCCAGCAGACCTTTCGGGAGTCTCAATCAGCCCCAGCATTTT; CDR3aa: CASRPFGSLNQPQHF
abundance: NA; d_gene: NA; v_gene: TRBV9; len: 15; j_gene: TRBJ2-1; CDR3nt: TGTGCCAGCAGCGTAGCTTCAGTTACCTACAATGAGCAGTTCTTC; CDR3aa: CASSVASVTYNEQFF
abundance: NA; d_gene: TRBD1; v_gene: TRBV19; len: 15; j_gene: TRBJ2-7; CDR3nt: TGTGCCAGTAGATCACGGACAGGGAGCCCCTACGAGCAGTACTTC; CDR3aa: CASRSRTGSPYEQYF
abundance: many; d_gene: TRBD1; v_gene: TRBV11-2; len: 19; j_gene: TRBJ1-2; CDR3nt: TGTGCCAGCAGCTCAACGGGGCGGGGACAGGGTGGTCCTAACTATGGCTACACCTTC; CDR3aa: CASSSTGRGQGGPNYGYTF
abundance: many; d_gene: NA; v_gene: TRBV7-2; len: 14; j_gene: TRBJ1-4; CDR3nt: TGTGCCAGCAGCTCGGGACACGCAACCGAAAAACTGTTTTTT; CDR3aa: CASSSGHATEKLFF